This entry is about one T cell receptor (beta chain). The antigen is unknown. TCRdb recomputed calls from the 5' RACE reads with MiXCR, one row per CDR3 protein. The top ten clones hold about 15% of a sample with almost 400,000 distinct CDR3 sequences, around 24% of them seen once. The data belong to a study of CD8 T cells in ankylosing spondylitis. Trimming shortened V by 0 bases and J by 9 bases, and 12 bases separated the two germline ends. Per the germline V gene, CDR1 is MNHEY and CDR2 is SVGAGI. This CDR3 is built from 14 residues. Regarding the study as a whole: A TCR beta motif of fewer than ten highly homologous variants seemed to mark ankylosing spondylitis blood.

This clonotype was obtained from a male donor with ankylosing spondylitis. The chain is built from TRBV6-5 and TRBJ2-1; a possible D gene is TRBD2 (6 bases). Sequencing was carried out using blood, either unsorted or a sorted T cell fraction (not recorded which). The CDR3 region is CASSYSAEGLEQFF. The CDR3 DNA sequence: TGTGCCAGCAGTTACTCGGCGGAGGGCCTTGAGCAGTTCTTC.